The entry that follows covers one T cell receptor beta chain sequence. Its cognate antigen is unknown. The germline gene is not matched at one end of the junction; a read error may be the cause. The CDR3 totals 15 residues. Per germline, CDR1 LGHDT and CDR2 YNNKEL (reference sequence). This record comes from a study of T-cell reconstitution after alpha-beta-depleted transplantation in children. Overall study results and limits: Newly produced T cells mostly provided counts and TCRbeta diversity after one year, as hyperexpanded clones declined.

Preparation of the TCRbeta library involved a method that used unique molecular identifiers. TCRdb reprocessed the PCR reads via MiXCR and lists one record per CDR3 protein. Of roughly 670,000 distinct CDR3 sequences in the sample, less than 15% are singletons; the top ten hold 0.79%. The source material was PBMCs, sampled before TCRalphabeta/CD19-depleted stem cell transplant. This TCR came from a girl aged 2 to 9 with congenital amegakaryocytic thrombocytopenia, due to receive a stem cell transplant. The J gene is TRBJ2-1, the V gene TRBV3-1; TRBD2 matches 8 bases. The CDR3 coding sequence is TGTGCCAGCAGCGCGAGCGGGGGCCCGTGGAATGTGCAGTTCTTC. Translating gives CASSASGGPWNVQFF.